A selection of T cell receptor beta chains follows, all from one sample in a study of T cell responses to AZD1222 COVID-19 vaccine. Measured with immunoSEQ multiplex PCR; TCRdb has only the in-frame clones, and not every one. The sample carries more than 110,000 clones, approximately 90% recorded once. This specimen consisted of peripheral blood, obtained on day 0 of AZD1222 vaccination. These receptors came from an adult in good health. Both conserved end residues are part of each CDR3. D genes are given only for firm matches. Size is stated for part of the rows, as once, few or many counts, or as a class when the clone is expanded.

J gene,V gene,D gene,clone size,CDR3 protein,CDR3 DNA
TRBJ2-2,TRBV5-1,TRBD2,NA,CASSLDPAGTGELFF,TGCGCCAGCAGCTTGGATCCAGCGGGGACCGGGGAGCTGTTTTTT
TRBJ2-5,TRBV7-2,TRBD2,NA,CASSLKSGRGYQETQYF,TGTGCCAGCAGCTTAAAATCTGGGCGGGGGTACCAAGAGACCCAGTACTTC
TRBJ2-7,TRBV19,TRBD2,NA,CASSGVAYEQYF,TGTGCCAGCAGCGGGGTTGCTTACGAGCAGTACTTC
TRBJ1-5,TRBV29-1,NA,NA,CSVVGGAGSNQPQHF,TGCAGCGTTGTGGGGGGCGCGGGATCCAATCAGCCCCAGCATTTT
TRBJ2-1,TRBV11-2,NA,NA,CASSLDTLRGQFF,TGTGCCAGCAGCTTAGACACCCTAAGGGGGCAGTTCTTC
TRBJ2-1,TRBV5-1,NA,few,CASSLGTLSPPNNEQFF,TGCGCCAGCAGCTTGGGGACGTTAAGCCCCCCGAACAATGAGCAGTTCTTC
TRBJ2-1,TRBV27,NA,few,CASSLLSLSNNEQFF,TGTGCCAGCAGTTTATTGAGTCTGTCTAACAATGAGCAGTTCTTC
TRBJ1-1,TRBV5-1,TRBD1,NA,CASSLNRAGGRNTEAFF,TGCGCCAGCAGCTTGAATCGGGCAGGGGGTCGGAACACTGAAGCTTTCTTT
TRBJ1-2,TRBV2,NA,NA,CASSEGTFNYGYTF,TGTGCCAGCAGTGAGGGAACATTTAACTATGGCTACACCTTC
TRBJ2-7,TRBV19,NA,NA,CASSITGTSGLYEQYF,TGTGCCAGTAGCATAACCGGGACCTCCGGGCTCTACGAGCAGTACTTC
TRBJ2-7,TRBV19,NA,NA,CASSIVGDLHEQYF,TGTGCCAGTAGTATAGTCGGAGATTTGCACGAGCAGTACTTC
TRBJ1-5,TRBV3-1/TRBV3-2,TRBD1,NA,CASSPRDSRVRGPQHF,TGTGCCAGCAGCCCGAGGGACAGTAGGGTAAGGGGGCCCCAGCATTTT
TRBJ2-7,TRBV28,TRBD2,NA,CASSLSGTLSEQYF,TGTGCCAGCAGTTTAAGCGGGACTCTCTCCGAGCAGTACTTC
TRBJ2-1,TRBV7-2,TRBD1,NA,CASSSLVGDRGGNEQFF,TGTGCCAGCAGCTCATTAGTAGGGGACAGGGGCGGGAATGAGCAGTTCTTC
TRBJ2-1,TRBV6-4,NA,NA,CASRLREQFF,TGTGCCAGCAGACTCAGGGAGCAGTTCTTC
TRBJ2-7,TRBV4-3,NA,NA,CASSPKEDTTLYEQYF,TGCGCCAGCAGCCCAAAGGAGGACACTACCCTATACGAGCAGTACTTC
TRBJ2-2,TRBV4-3,NA,NA,CASSPPIWGASGELFF,TGCGCCAGCAGCCCCCCAATTTGGGGGGCGTCCGGGGAGCTGTTTTTT
TRBJ2-2,TRBV19,NA,NA,CASSIGNTGELFF,TGTGCCAGTAGTATAGGGAACACCGGGGAGCTGTTTTTT
TRBJ1-2,TRBV6-4,NA,NA,CASSDRASGGNYGYTF,TGTGCCAGCAGTGACAGGGCATCTGGGGGGAACTATGGCTACACCTTC
TRBJ2-7,TRBV7-2,NA,NA,CASSLGHLQPYEQYF,TGTGCCAGCAGCTTGGGACACCTCCAACCCTACGAGCAGTACTTC
TRBJ1-4,TRBV6-5,TRBD1,NA,CAITGQGGGGEKLFF,TGTGCGATAACAGGACAGGGTGGCGGTGGCGAAAAACTGTTTTTT
TRBJ2-7,TRBV29-1,NA,NA,CSVGSPPYEQYF,TGCAGCGTTGGCAGCCCACCCTACGAGCAGTACTTC
TRBJ2-5,TRBV29-1,TRBD1,NA,CSVRTGEETQYF,TGCAGCGTCCGGACAGGCGAAGAGACCCAGTACTTC
TRBJ2-1,TRBV3-1/TRBV3-2,TRBD2,NA,CASSQALAGMYNEQFF,TGTGCCAGCAGCCAAGCCCTAGCGGGAATGTACAATGAGCAGTTCTTC
TRBJ1-1,TRBV19,NA,NA,CASSWGQGRVGNTEAFF,TGTGCCAGTAGTTGGGGTCAGGGGAGAGTTGGAAACACTGAAGCTTTCTTT
TRBJ1-1,TRBV6-4,NA,NA,CASRPQGTYTEAFF,TGTGCCAGCAGACCACAGGGTACGTACACTGAAGCTTTCTTT
TRBJ2-7,TRBV5-4,TRBD1,NA,CASSLAGQPSYEQYF,TGTGCCAGCAGCTTGGCGGGACAGCCCTCCTACGAGCAGTACTTC
TRBJ2-1,TRBV24-1,NA,NA,CATSDSAHEQFF,TGTGCCACCAGTGATTCTGCTCATGAGCAGTTCTTC
TRBJ1-1,TRBV10-1,NA,NA,CASRGGLNTEAFF,TGCGCCAGCAGGGGGGGCCTGAACACTGAAGCTTTCTTT